This is a list of T cell receptor beta chains from one sample in a study of CD8+CD57+ T cells in acquired aplastic anemia. From the reads, TCRdb called clonotypes with MiXCR, one entry per CDR3 protein. Found here are some 190,000 distinct CDR3 sequences, approximately 50% of them singletons; the top ten hold about 17%. The sample consisted of sorted CD4+, CD8+, or CD8+CD57+ T cells (not recorded which) from PBMCs. The origin of the receptors is a human donor in good health, serving as a control. The CDR3 runs from the conserved cysteine through the conserved F or W. The D gene is left open where the match is weak. A row's size may be missing; if present it is once, few, many or a size class.

TRBV15,-,TRBJ1-6,-,CATSRGGFEGSPLHF,TGTGCCACCAGCAGAGGGGGGTTCGAGGGGTCACCCCTCCACTTT
TRBV29-1,TRBD2,TRBJ2-5,-,CSVKSGVGETQYF,TGCAGCGTCAAAAGCGGGGTAGGAGAGACCCAGTACTTC
TRBV24-1,-,TRBJ2-5,-,CPEGQETQYF,TGCCCGGAGGGCCAAGAGACCCAGTACTTC
TRBV20-1,-,TRBJ1-5,-,CSAVSHQGIKNQPQHF,TGCAGTGCCGTTTCGCATCAGGGAATAAAGAATCAGCCCCAGCATTTT
TRBV7-9,TRBD2,TRBJ2-7,-,CASREAGDEQYF,TGTGCCAGCAGGGAGGCGGGGGACGAGCAGTACTTC
TRBV10-3,-,TRBJ2-7,-,CASSFGRGDEQYF,TGTGCCAGCAGTTTTGGGCGCGGAGACGAGCAGTACTTC
TRBV29-1,TRBD1,TRBJ1-1,-,CSVKGQGAHENTEAFF,TGCAGCGTTAAAGGACAGGGGGCACATGAGAACACTGAAGCTTTCTTT
TRBV20-1,-,TRBJ1-2,-,CSARSDRDYGYTF,TGCAGTGCTAGATCGGACAGAGACTATGGCTACACCTTC
TRBV28,-,TRBJ1-4,-,CASSSPGANEKLFF,TGTGCCAGCAGTTCCCCGGGAGCTAATGAAAAACTGTTTTTT
TRBV20-1,TRBD2,TRBJ2-3,-,CSARDSYSRGEPLDTQYF,TGCAGTGCTAGAGATTCCTATTCGCGGGGGGAGCCTCTGGATACGCAGTATTTT
TRBV2,-,TRBJ1-2,-,CASSARQFNYGYTF,TGTGCCAGCAGTGCTAGACAGTTTAACTATGGCTACACCTTC
TRBV19,-,TRBJ2-1,-,CASSHGPNNEQFF,TGTGCCAGTAGCCACGGGCCAAACAATGAGCAGTTCTTC
TRBV7-2,-,TRBJ1-2,many,CASSSLTLPNYGYTF,TGTGCCAGCAGCTCATTGACACTACCTAACTATGGCTACACCTTC
TRBV10-2,TRBD1,TRBJ1-4,many,CASSDQTGGNEKLFF,TGCGCCAGCAGTGATCAGACAGGGGGTAATGAAAAACTGTTTTTT
TRBV15,-,TRBJ2-2,-,CATSPSVVGTGELFF,TGTGCCACCAGCCCTAGCGTGGTTGGGACCGGGGAGCTGTTTTTT
TRBV7-9,TRBD2,TRBJ2-5,-,CASSPTSGGANGEFF,TGTGCCAGCAGCCCGACTAGCGGGGGGGCGAATGGGGAGTTCTTC
TRBV15,-,TRBJ1-2,-,CATSRDSGVSAYTF,TGTGCCACCAGCAGAGATTCGGGGGTATCCGCTTACACCTTC
TRBV29-1,-,TRBJ1-2,-,CSVVGGGSNYGYTF,TGCAGCGTCGTTGGCGGTGGTTCTAACTATGGCTACACCTTC
TRBV19,TRBD2,TRBJ2-7,-,CASSSPAGGTYEQYF,TGTGCCAGTAGTAGCCCAGCGGGGGGGACCTACGAGCAGTACTTC
TRBV20-1,TRBD1,TRBJ1-1,-,CSATVLGTGVNTEAFF,TGCAGTGCGACGGTTCTAGGGACAGGGGTGAACACTGAAGCTTTCTTT
TRBV12-3/TRBV12-4,-,TRBJ1-1,many,CASSPRRNTEAFF,TGTGCCAGCAGTCCGAGACGGAACACTGAAGCTTTCTTT
TRBV2,TRBD2,TRBJ2-7,-,CASSEGGASSYEQYF,TGTGCCAGCAGTGAGGGAGGGGCTTCCTCCTACGAGCAGTACTTC
TRBV2,-,TRBJ1-1,-,CASSHGQEAFF,TGTGCCAGCAGTCATGGACAGGAAGCTTTCTTT
TRBV20-1,-,TRBJ1-6,-,CSARDRGRGRTLHF,TGCAGTGCTAGAGACCGCGGACGGGGAAGGACCCTCCACTTT
TRBV5-4,TRBD1,TRBJ2-7,-,CASSVYRGDYEQYF,TGTGCCAGCAGCGTCTACAGGGGAGACTACGAGCAGTACTTC
TRBV6-1,-,TRBJ1-5,-,CASKHQDYSNQPQHF,TGTGCCAGCAAGCATCAGGACTATAGCAATCAGCCCCAGCATTTT
TRBV7-3,TRBD1,TRBJ2-7,-,CASSERVGRQGVWYEQYF,TGTGCCAGCAGCGAAAGGGTTGGGAGACAGGGGGTATGGTACGAGCAGTACTTC
TRBV7-3,-,TRBJ1-1,-,CASSSPSESFF,TGTGCCAGCAGCTCCCCGAGCGAATCTTTCTTT
TRBV5-1,TRBD1,TRBJ1-1,many,CASSFTGQSTTNTEAFF,TGCGCCAGCAGCTTTACGGGACAGAGTACTACGAACACTGAAGCTTTCTTT
TRBV6-5,TRBD1,TRBJ2-7,many,CASSHDRGQDYEQYF,TGTGCCAGCAGTCATGACAGGGGGCAAGACTACGAGCAGTACTTC
TRBV24-1,-,TRBJ2-5,-,CATSRSGEYQETQYF,TGTGCCACCAGTCGTTCTGGGGAGTACCAAGAGACCCAGTACTTC
TRBV20-1,-,TRBJ2-5,-,CSNNRAVW,TGCAGTAATAACCGAGCAGTGTGG
TRBV29-1,TRBD1,TRBJ2-5,-,CSVRQGFGETQYF,TGCAGCGTCAGACAGGGGTTCGGAGAGACCCAGTACTTC
TRBV15,-,TRBJ1-2,-,CATSSAGFSYGYTF,TGTGCCACCAGCAGTGCAGGGTTTAGCTATGGCTACACCTTC
TRBV20-1,TRBD2,TRBJ2-3,-,CSANSGAGTDTQYF,TGCAGTGCTAATAGCGGGGCTGGCACAGATACGCAGTATTTT
TRBV3-1,-,TRBJ2-5,many,CASSQDSRVSGETQYF,TGTGCCAGCAGCCAGGACAGCAGGGTCTCGGGGGAGACCCAGTACTTC
TRBV20-1,-,TRBJ2-7,-,CSARDVGGTNSYEQYF,TGCAGCGCTAGAGATGTAGGAGGGACCAACTCCTACGAGCAGTACTTC
TRBV19,TRBD2,TRBJ2-3,once,CASSIGTIVDTQYF,TGTGCCAGTAGTATCGGGACTATCGTGGATACGCAGTATTTT
TRBV19,-,TRBJ1-1,many,CASSIVFGIQGLNTEAFF,TGTGCCAGTAGTATAGTGTTCGGGATACAGGGTCTGAACACTGAAGCTTTCTTT
TRBV19,-,TRBJ1-2,-,CASSMDAIAPFGYTF,TGTGCCAGTAGTATGGACGCGATAGCCCCTTTTGGCTACACCTTC
TRBV5-1,TRBD1,TRBJ1-1,many,CASKPRQGATEAFF,TGCGCCAGCAAGCCCCGACAGGGGGCTACTGAAGCTTTCTTT
TRBV7-2,-,TRBJ2-3,-,CASSLSLGQQYF,TGTGCCAGCAGCTTAAGTTTGGGACAGCAGTATTTT
TRBV20-1,-,TRBJ2-5,-,CSARSVSGAAGPEYF,TGCAGTGCTAGGTCTGTGTCGGGGGCCGCGGGGCCAGAGTACTTC
TRBV5-1,TRBD1,TRBJ2-3,few,CASSPGQNTDTRYF,TGCGCCAGCAGCCCGGGACAGAACACAGATACGCGATATTTT
TRBV20-1,TRBD1,TRBJ1-6,few,CSARNAGGEGTPLHF,TGCAGTGCTAGAAACGCAGGGGGCGAAGGTACACCCCTCCACTTT
TRBV5-1,TRBD1,TRBJ2-7,-,CASGGTGTYEQYF,TGCGCCAGCGGCGGGACAGGGACGTACGAGCAGTACTTC
TRBV2,-,TRBJ2-1,-,CASSGRTLRYNEQFF,TGTGCCAGCAGTGGGCGGACGCTACGGTACAATGAGCAGTTCTTC
TRBV7-2,TRBD2,TRBJ2-1,-,CASSLEAGEADTQFF,TGTGCCAGCAGCTTAGAAGCGGGGGAGGCAGATACGCAGTTCTTC
TRBV2,TRBD2,TRBJ2-5,many,CASRGISGGGGETQYF,TGTGCCAGCAGGGGGATTAGCGGGGGGGGTGGGGAGACCCAGTACTTC
TRBV15,TRBD2,TRBJ2-7,-,CATSRGRGDTYEQYF,TGTGCCACCAGCAGAGGTCGGGGGGATACCTACGAGCAGTACTTC
TRBV9,-,TRBJ1-2,once,CASSVADGAVYGYTF,TGTGCCAGCAGCGTAGCGGACGGAGCAGTTTATGGCTACACCTTC
TRBV7-9,-,TRBJ2-1,few,CASSLRDTNEQFF,TGTGCCAGCAGCTTGAGGGACACCAATGAGCAGTTCTTC